This TCR beta chain was sequenced in a study of blood T cell repertoires in COVID-19. Whole-study context: The analysed material was cDNA or gDNA that came from T cells, B-cell-depleted T cells, or PBMCs.

Ages ranged from about 18 to 89 years, with residence in approximately 25 US areas. Two negative PCRs, clearance, or symptom resolution had been documented for recovered Cohort 3 donors. The CDR3 spans 15 residues. V was shortened by 4 bases and J by 8 bases, with 17 bases between the two germline ends. From germline, CDR1 is MNHEY and CDR2 SVGAGI. Study processing details: Amplification of reference gene primers was used by the study to estimate nucleated cell counts. Repertoires were generated with immunoSEQ multiplex PCR, while TCRdb's copy carries only in-frame clones and drops some. The V and J calls and the clone size are those of that table, but D and trimming were determined from the DNA. The sample records over 250,000 clones, around 89% being singletons.

The sample comprised PBMCs or T cells enriched from blood (not recorded which). This sequence was found in a man aged 40-49 years who had recovered from COVID-19. The J gene is TRBJ1-4, the V gene TRBV6-5; D is possibly TRBD1 (5 bases). In DNA, the CDR3 is TGTGCCAGCAGTTCGGGGGTAGGGGTTATCGAAAAACTGTTTTTT. It specifies CASSSGVGVIEKLFF.